Listed below are T cell receptor beta chains from one sample, sequenced in a study of T-cell reconstitution after alpha-beta-depleted transplantation in children. TCRdb reprocessed the PCR reads with MiXCR, giving one entry per CDR3 protein. The top ten hold approximately 20% of the sample, which has tens of thousands of distinct CDR3 sequences, approximately 5% seen once. The sequenced sample was PBMCs, mostly from graft donor cells, obtained 180 days after TCRalphabeta/CD19-depleted stem cell transplant. The receptors derive from a boy less than two years old who had a stem cell transplant for acute myeloid leukemia, so the T cells may come from the graft donor. CDR3s include the opening cysteine and the closing phenylalanine or tryptophan. The order of the fields is J gene, V gene, clone size, D gene, CDR3 DNA, CDR3 protein. The D gene is left open where the match is weak. Clone size is shown for a subset of rows, as once, few, many or a class of expanded clone.

j_call: TRBJ2-3; v_call: TRBV5-5; clone_size: many; d_call: -; cdr3_nt: TGTGCCAGCAGCCACCGGGCACCTAGCACAGATACGCAGTATTTT; cdr3_aa: CASSHRAPSTDTQYF
j_call: TRBJ1-6; v_call: TRBV7-8; clone_size: many; d_call: TRBD1; cdr3_nt: TGTGCCAGCAGCCACAGGGGTAGGAATTCACCCCTCCACTTT; cdr3_aa: CASSHRGRNSPLHF
j_call: TRBJ2-2; v_call: TRBV5-1; clone_size: many; d_call: TRBD1; cdr3_nt: TGCGCCAGCAGCTTGGCCGCAGGGGGCACCGGGGAGCTGTTTTTT; cdr3_aa: CASSLAAGGTGELFF
j_call: TRBJ2-3; v_call: TRBV9; clone_size: few; d_call: TRBD2; cdr3_nt: TGTGCCAGCAGCACTCACACTAGCGGGGGATACACAGATACGCAGTATTTT; cdr3_aa: CASSTHTSGGYTDTQYF
j_call: TRBJ2-3; v_call: TRBV7-8; clone_size: many; d_call: TRBD2; cdr3_nt: TGTGCCAGCAGCCCTAGGTTTATGGTAGCGGGGGGGCTGGCGCAGTATTTT; cdr3_aa: CASSPRFMVAGGLAQYF
j_call: TRBJ1-6; v_call: TRBV27; clone_size: many; d_call: -; cdr3_nt: TGTGCCAGCAGTTTTAGCACTAGGACAGCCCGAAATTCACCCCTCCACTTT; cdr3_aa: CASSFSTRTARNSPLHF
j_call: TRBJ2-7; v_call: TRBV10-3; clone_size: many; d_call: -; cdr3_nt: TGTGCCATCATGGGTAGGGCTTCCTACGAGCAGTACTTC; cdr3_aa: CAIMGRASYEQYF
j_call: TRBJ2-3; v_call: TRBV20-1; clone_size: many; d_call: TRBD2; cdr3_nt: TGCGGCGTAGCGGGGAGGGGAACAGATACGCAGTATTTT; cdr3_aa: CGVAGRGTDTQYF
j_call: TRBJ2-2; v_call: TRBV7-3; clone_size: many; d_call: -; cdr3_nt: TGTGCCAGCAGCTTACTCGGTACGAACACCGGGGAGCTGTTTTTT; cdr3_aa: CASSLLGTNTGELFF
j_call: TRBJ1-2; v_call: TRBV7-2; clone_size: many; d_call: TRBD1; cdr3_nt: TGTGCCAGCAGGACAGGGCCGGGCTACACCTTC; cdr3_aa: CASRTGPGYTF
j_call: TRBJ2-3; v_call: TRBV18; clone_size: many; d_call: -; cdr3_nt: TGTGCCAGCTCAGTAACAGGCACAGATACGCAGTATTTT; cdr3_aa: CASSVTGTDTQYF
j_call: TRBJ1-1; v_call: TRBV7-9; clone_size: many; d_call: -; cdr3_nt: TGTGCCATCACACGGGCCCAGTCGGCTTTCTTT; cdr3_aa: CAITRAQSAFF
j_call: TRBJ1-5; v_call: TRBV12-3/TRBV12-4; clone_size: many; d_call: TRBD1; cdr3_nt: TGTGCCAGCAACACAGGGGGCATGGGCAATCAGCCCCAGCATTTT; cdr3_aa: CASNTGGMGNQPQHF
j_call: TRBJ2-2; v_call: TRBV12-3/TRBV12-4; clone_size: many; d_call: TRBD1; cdr3_nt: TGTGCCAGCAGTTTAAGGGGGCCCGGGGAGCTGTTTTTT; cdr3_aa: CASSLRGPGELFF
j_call: TRBJ1-5; v_call: TRBV6-5; clone_size: many; d_call: -; cdr3_nt: TGTGCCAGCAGTTACTCTTCCCGGGGGCAGCCCCAGCATTTT; cdr3_aa: CASSYSSRGQPQHF
j_call: TRBJ1-1; v_call: TRBV6-1; clone_size: medium-sized; d_call: TRBD1; cdr3_nt: TGTGCCAGCACTCAAGACAGGGGGAACGCTGAAGCTTTCTTT; cdr3_aa: CASTQDRGNAEAFF
j_call: TRBJ1-2; v_call: TRBV5-1; clone_size: many; d_call: -; cdr3_nt: TGCGCCAGCAGCTTGGGGGGCGATCGCTATGGCTACACCTTC; cdr3_aa: CASSLGGDRYGYTF
j_call: TRBJ1-2; v_call: TRBV20-1; clone_size: many; d_call: TRBD1; cdr3_nt: TGCAGTGCTAGCCCACCAGACAGGGAGGTCGGCTACACCTTC; cdr3_aa: CSASPPDREVGYTF
j_call: TRBJ2-1; v_call: TRBV6-5; clone_size: many; d_call: TRBD1; cdr3_nt: TGTGCCAGCAGCCGAGACAGGGGGAACTACAATGAGCAGTTCTTC; cdr3_aa: CASSRDRGNYNEQFF
j_call: TRBJ1-1; v_call: TRBV11-2; clone_size: many; d_call: -; cdr3_nt: TGTGCCAGCAGCTTAAGGAATGATGATTCGGGGGCTAACACTGAAGCTTTCTTT; cdr3_aa: CASSLRNDDSGANTEAFF
j_call: TRBJ1-2; v_call: TRBV10-3; clone_size: few; d_call: -; cdr3_nt: TGTGCCATCAGGGACAATAACTATGGCTACACCTTC; cdr3_aa: CAIRDNNYGYTF
j_call: TRBJ2-5; v_call: TRBV20-1; clone_size: many; d_call: TRBD2; cdr3_nt: TGCAGTGCTAGAGCCGCGGGGGGTATGGAGACCCAGTACTTC; cdr3_aa: CSARAAGGMETQYF
j_call: TRBJ2-7; v_call: TRBV3-1; clone_size: many; d_call: TRBD2; cdr3_nt: TGTGCCAGCAGCCAAGACTCCGGGACTACGGACGAGCAGTACTTC; cdr3_aa: CASSQDSGTTDEQYF
j_call: TRBJ2-3; v_call: TRBV30; clone_size: many; d_call: TRBD1; cdr3_nt: TGTGCCTGGAGGGACAGGGGTACAGATACGCAGTATTTT; cdr3_aa: CAWRDRGTDTQYF
j_call: TRBJ2-3; v_call: TRBV7-9; clone_size: many; d_call: -; cdr3_nt: TGTGCCAGCAACCCCGGGGGCGCCACAGATACGCAGTATTTT; cdr3_aa: CASNPGGATDTQYF
j_call: TRBJ2-1; v_call: TRBV5-4; clone_size: many; d_call: TRBD2; cdr3_nt: TGTGCCAGCAGCTCCCACGGACTAGCTGGAAATGAGCAGTTCTTC; cdr3_aa: CASSSHGLAGNEQFF
j_call: TRBJ1-2; v_call: TRBV12-3/TRBV12-4; clone_size: many; d_call: -; cdr3_nt: TGTGCCAGCAGTTTAACCCGGGGCTACACCTTC; cdr3_aa: CASSLTRGYTF
j_call: TRBJ2-1; v_call: TRBV6-5; clone_size: many; d_call: -; cdr3_nt: TGTGCCAGCTTAATTCACCGGGACATTGTTTACAATGAGCAGTTCTTC; cdr3_aa: CASLIHRDIVYNEQFF
j_call: TRBJ2-2; v_call: TRBV6-5; clone_size: many; d_call: -; cdr3_nt: TGTGCCAGCAGTTACGCTAACACCGGGGAGCTGTTTTTT; cdr3_aa: CASSYANTGELFF
j_call: TRBJ2-2; v_call: TRBV7-8; clone_size: many; d_call: TRBD2; cdr3_nt: TGTGCCAGCAGCTTGACGGGGGGGCATCTGGAGCTGTTTTTT; cdr3_aa: CASSLTGGHLELFF
j_call: TRBJ2-1; v_call: TRBV5-4; clone_size: -; d_call: TRBD2; cdr3_nt: TGTGCCATCAGCTTGGGGCCAGGACTAGCCCCTAGCTTCGGGTACAATGAGCAGTTCTTC; cdr3_aa: CAISLGPGLAPSFGYNEQFF
j_call: TRBJ2-3; v_call: TRBV5-1; clone_size: many; d_call: -; cdr3_nt: TGCGCCAGCAGCTTCTACAGGGACCACACAGATACGCAGTATTTT; cdr3_aa: CASSFYRDHTDTQYF
j_call: TRBJ1-1; v_call: TRBV6-2/TRBV6-3; clone_size: many; d_call: -; cdr3_nt: TGTGCCAGCAGTTACAGTCGAGTGCAGGGAGAAGCTTTCTTT; cdr3_aa: CASSYSRVQGEAFF
j_call: TRBJ2-2; v_call: TRBV7-6; clone_size: few; d_call: TRBD1; cdr3_nt: TGTGCCAGCCCACCGCGAGGGACAGGCGTTGGGGAGCTGTTTTTT; cdr3_aa: CASPPRGTGVGELFF
j_call: TRBJ1-6; v_call: TRBV20-1; clone_size: many; d_call: -; cdr3_nt: TGCAGTGCTTACGGACAGCCGAATTCACCCCTCCACTTT; cdr3_aa: CSAYGQPNSPLHF
j_call: TRBJ2-2; v_call: TRBV5-5; clone_size: few; d_call: TRBD1; cdr3_nt: TGTGCCAGCAGCTCCAGACAGGGGTCTACGAACACCGGGGAGCTGTTTTTT; cdr3_aa: CASSSRQGSTNTGELFF
j_call: TRBJ1-5; v_call: TRBV23-1; clone_size: many; d_call: TRBD1; cdr3_nt: TGCGCCAGCAGACGGACAGGGGGGTTTAGCAATCAGCCCCAGCATTTT; cdr3_aa: CASRRTGGFSNQPQHF